This TCR beta chain was captured by sequencing in a study of metastatic and nonmetastatic thyroid tumors. The overall study: Malignant and benign thyroid patients had repertoires compared in peripheral blood and tumor or nodule tissue.

Findings and limits, study-wide: Benign nodules reportedly had significantly lower TCR beta diversity than malignant thyroid tumors in blood and tumor.

With 3 bases clipped from V and 4 bases from J, the junction kept 0 bases outside the gene matches. CDR3 size: 15 residues. TCRdb re-analyzed the PCR reads through MiXCR. The table shows around 35,000 clones, with 15% to 20% occurring only once. In its sample, this clone was seen many times. As yet, its antigen is unknown. Thyroid surgery was preceded by no treatment in any patient. The gene calls are TRBV12-3 or TRBV12-4 and TRBJ2-3; 14 nucleotides match TRBD2. The sequence was obtained from a female donor with papillary thyroid cancer or a benign thyroid nodule (not recorded which). Some clones in this sample may be carry-over from other donors' samples. The sample comprised blood. The CDR3 here is CASSLGLAGADTQYF. As DNA, the CDR3 is TGTGCCAGCAGTTTGGGACTAGCGGGGGCAGATACGCAGTATTTT.